This paragraph covers one T cell receptor beta chain sequence. This sample was taken from a study of cytotoxic CD8 clonotypes in ibrutinib-treated CLL. Study-wide context: After treatment lasting a median roughly 12 months, range 6 to 36, response samples were collected.

Target depth was 1 in 200,000 to 1 in 1 million T cells, about 10x per clonotype. Clones were read by immunoSEQ multiplex PCR, and TCRdb kept only the in-frame ones, dropping some. This table has some 98,000 clones, more than 75% appearing once. This CDR3 is built from 14 residues. CDR1 and CDR2 (germline): LNHDA, SQIVND (reference sequence). The trim removed 10 bases at V and 4 bases at J, leaving 7 bases unmatched. Cryopreserved PBMCs provided 2 to 2.5 micrograms of genomic DNA for the TCR beta libraries. Sequences were derived from PBMCs, sampled after 12 months of ibrutinib treatment. This TCR was sampled from a human donor with chronic lymphocytic leukemia. The J gene is TRBJ1-6, the V gene TRBV19; 7 bases are a match to TRBD1. CDR3 coding DNA: TGTGCCACCACGGCAGGGGGGTATAATTCACCCCTCCACTTT. This sequence encodes CATTAGGYNSPLHF.